The table lists the clone carrying this T cell receptor (beta chain) with a few counts. The antigen is undetermined. This sample is drawn from a study of beta chain features in type 1 diabetes. V lost 6 bases, J lost 0 bases, and 17 bases lay in between. CDR3 length: 17 amino acids. Germline loops: CDR1 MDHEN, CDR2 SYDVKM. Investigators reverse transcribed all isolated RNA, so they sequenced expressed TCRB transcripts. Sequencing was performed with immunoSEQ multiplex PCR; in TCRdb, only in-frame clones are kept and a portion is missing. The sample shows about 900,000 clones, roughly a sixth of them seen only once. Broader study findings: Reads derived from cDNA could over-represent cells showing high TCR expression. More deletions and fewer insertions at VDJ junctions were found in patients with type 1 diabetes.

This chain uses TRBV28 with TRBJ2-2; D perhaps matches TRBD2 (6 bases). This sequence originates from a woman aged 18-29 years in good health. Sequencing was carried out using naive CD4+ T cells from blood. CDR3 in amino acids: CASSIGRPTANTGELFF. In DNA form, the CDR3 reads TGTGCCAGCAGCATCGGGAGACCCACCGCGAACACCGGGGAGCTGTTTTTT. The full variable domain, rest sourced from reference TRBV28 and TRBJ2-2, is DVKVTQSSRYLVKRTGEKVFLECVQDMDHENMFWYRQDPGLGLRLIYFSYDVKMKEKGDIPEGYSVSREKKERFSLILESASTNQTSMYLCASSIGRPTANTGELFFGEGSRLTVL.